The 27 T cell receptor beta chains given below trace back to one sample, sequenced in a study of shared clonotypes between healthy human individuals. CD8 cells regarded as naive lacked CD45RO, were positively chosen for CCR7, and omitted terminally differentiated effector memory CD45RA+ cells. The assay was immunoSEQ multiplex PCR, and TCRdb's table has in-frame clones only and misses some. The table includes around 1.9 million clones, about 94% detected once. The sample comprised naive CD8+ T cells from PBMCs. Receptors originate from a man in his late teens or twenties in good health. Some clones in this sample may be carry-over from other donors' samples.

V is TRBV7-9 and J is TRBJ1-4; TRBD1 agrees at 11 bases. CDR3 length: 14 residues. Losses at the gene ends were 3 bases for V and 7 bases for J; bases not matched to a gene: 1. Germline V gene data show CDR1 as SEHNR and CDR2 as FQNEAQ (reference sequence). The DNA of the CDR3 is TGTGCCAGCAGCTTCGGACAGGGGGCTGAAAAACTGTTTTTT. It translates to CASSFGQGAEKLFF.

This chain uses TRBV4-3 with TRBJ2-3; a weak D match, TRBD2 (6 bases). CDR1 is LGHNA and CDR2 is YSLEER in the germline V gene. V was clipped by 3 bases and J by 4 bases, with 8 bases between them. This CDR3 region has 13 residues. CDR3 amino acids: CASSQGLPDTQYF. The CDR3, as DNA: TGCGCCAGCAGCCAGGGACTTCCAGATACGCAGTATTTT.

The rearrangement joins TRBV10-3 to TRBJ2-1; tentative D call: TRBD2 (5 bases). The V and J ends lost 3 bases and 4 bases respectively, with 13 bases between them. Germline V gene data show CDR1 as ENHRY and CDR2 as SYGVKD. The CDR3 runs to 15 residues. In DNA form, the CDR3 reads TGTGCCATCAGTGATGGGCCACTAGGGTACAATGAGCAGTTCTTC. Residues: CAISDGPLGYNEQFF.

This chain joins TRBV5-1 and TRBJ2-7; 8 bases are a match to TRBD2. This CDR3 spans 13 amino acids. Trimming removed 8 bases from V and 3 bases from J; junction bases left unmatched: 7. CDR1 and CDR2 (germline): SGHRS, YFSETQ. In nucleotides, the CDR3 is TGCGCCAGTGGGACTAGGATCGGCTACGAGCAGTACTTC. Protein product: CASGTRIGYEQYF.

This sequence joins TRBV29-1 and TRBJ2-1; 9 bases agree with TRBD1. Germline V CDR1 and CDR2: SQVTM, ANQGSEA. V lost 6 bases and J lost 5; bases outside the gene matches: 5. The CDR3 covers 13 residues. The CDR3: CSVWDRDNNEQFF. CDR3 nucleotides: TGCAGCGTCTGGGACAGGGATAACAATGAGCAGTTCTTC.

For this clone: The same CDR3 is also encoded by other DNA sequences in this sample. The V gene is TRBV15, the J gene TRBJ2-7; no clear D. Germline loops: CDR1 LNHNV, CDR2 YYDKDF (reference sequence). Deletions cut 1 base from V and 7 bases from J, with 11 bases between. This CDR3 has 13 residues. The CDR3 region is CATSRVPTGEQYF. For the CDR3, the DNA is TGTGCCACCAGCAGAGTCCCGACTGGGGAGCAGTACTTC.

The genes are TRBV10-3 and TRBJ2-3; 10 nucleotides align to TRBD2. The junction had 6 bases not matched to a gene; V was cut back by 6 bases and J by 0 bases. Germline V gene sequence: CDR1 ENHRY, CDR2 SYGVKD. The CDR3 has 16 residues. The CDR3 DNA is TGTGCCATCAGGACGGGACTAGCGAAAAGCACAGATACGCAGTATTTT. As protein: CAIRTGLAKSTDTQYF.

The genes are TRBV7-3 and TRBJ1-1; D unclear. CDR1 is SGHTA and CDR2 is FQGTGA in the germline V gene. The V end was cut by 1 base, the J end by 0 bases, with 3 bases between. This CDR3 contains 13 residues. The CDR3 nucleotides read TGTGCCAGCAGCTTAAGTCTGAACACTGAAGCTTTCTTT. Encoded protein: CASSLSLNTEAFF.

The chain has TRBV27 and TRBJ1-1, with TRBD1 matching over 9 bases. The CDR3 has 13 amino acids. J gave up 9 bases and V 5 bases, and 7 bases lay outside the gene matches. Per the germline V gene, CDR1 is MNHEY and CDR2 is SMNVEV (reference sequence). The CDR3 nucleotides read TGTGCCAGCAGTCCACACAGGGGGCTAAAAGCTTTCTTT. As protein: CASSPHRGLKAFF.

The rearrangement links TRBV6-5 to TRBJ2-1, with D perhaps assigned TRBD1 or TRBD2 (5 bases each). Trimming pared 6 bases from V and 7 bases from J, leaving 16 bases between. This CDR3 spans 14 amino acids. CDR1 and CDR2 from the germline V gene are MNHEY and SVGAGI. CDR3: CASRTGTPGNEQFF. As DNA, the CDR3 is TGTGCCAGCAGAACCGGGACCCCGGGGAATGAGCAGTTCTTC.

The chain couples TRBV4-1 to TRBJ2-1; the D is unclear. The CDR3 has 15 amino acids. Trimming removed 1 base at V and 6 bases at J, with 13 bases between. Germline values: CDR1 MGHRA, CDR2 YSYEKL. CDR3 region: CASSQVFGSRNEQFF. DNA of the CDR3: TGCGCCAGCAGCCAAGTTTTCGGGTCTCGCAATGAGCAGTTCTTC.

The chain is built from TRBV15 and TRBJ2-4, with D tentatively TRBD2 (5 bases). Per germline, CDR1 LNHNV and CDR2 YYDKDF (reference sequence). The V gene lost 7 bases and the J gene lost 0 bases, with 13 bases spanning the gap. The CDR3 is 15 amino acids. As DNA, the CDR3 is TGTGCCACCACCGGGCGGGTGGGAGCCAAAAACATTCAGTACTTC. Translated: CATTGRVGAKNIQYF.

The rearrangement joins TRBV5-6 to TRBJ2-3; D is undetermined. The V end lost 2 bases, the J end lost 3 bases, and 10 bases lay between the germline ends. CDR3 length: 14 residues. Germline CDR1 reads SGHDT; CDR2 reads YYEEEE. The CDR3 loop is CASSFVSITDTQYF. The CDR3 coding sequence is TGTGCCAGCAGCTTTGTCAGCATAACAGATACGCAGTATTTT. Full variable domain (rest looked up from reference TRBV5-6 and TRBJ2-3): DAGVTQSPTHLIKTRGQQVTLRCSPKSGHDTVSWYQQALGQGPQFIFQYYEEEERQRGNFPDRFSGHQFPNYSSELNVNALLLGDSALYLCASSFVSITDTQYFGPGTRLTVL.

The chain uses TRBV10-2 and TRBJ1-4; TRBD1 matches 9 bases. Losses at the gene ends were 4 bases for V and 7 bases for J; bases not matched to a gene: 13. Germline V gene sequence: CDR1 WSHSY, CDR2 SAAADI. CDR3 length equals 17 residues. CDR3 coding DNA: TGCGCCAGCAGTGGGGGGGACAGGGAGGGGATTGCTGAAAAACTGTTTTTT. Translating gives CASSGGDREGIAEKLFF.

The V call is TRBV19, the J call TRBJ2-7; D not resolved. V dropped 7 bases and J dropped 5 bases, with 15 bases sitting between them. The CDR3 is 13 residues long. Germline values: CDR1 LNHDA, CDR2 SQIVND (reference sequence). CDR3 nucleotide sequence: TGTGCCAGTATAGGTGGCAGAACGAACGAGCAGTACTTC. Translation gives CASIGGRTNEQYF.

This clone was seen a few times. V is TRBV18 and J is TRBJ1-3; D unclear. Germline-derived CDR1 and CDR2 are KGHSH and LQKENI. Trimming removed 5 bases from V and 0 bases from J, with 8 bases in between. This CDR3 has 14 amino acids. The DNA of the CDR3 is TGTGCCAGCTCAAGAGAACCCTCTGGAAACACCATATATTTT. It codes for CASSREPSGNTIYF.

The V and J genes are TRBV7-8 and TRBJ2-2, with D possibly matching TRBD2 (6 bases). Germline V gene data show CDR1 as SGHVS and CDR2 as FQNEAQ. The CDR3 has 15 amino acids. V lost 5 bases and J 6 bases, leaving 16 bases between the germline ends. Here the CDR3 reads CASSPTEGHPGELFF. The CDR3 DNA is TGTGCCAGCAGCCCCACGGAGGGCCATCCCGGGGAGCTGTTTTTT. Based on the CDR3 plus reference TRBV7-8 and TRBJ2-2, the full variable domain is GAGVSQSPRYKVAKRGQDVALRCDPISGHVSLFWYQQALGQGPEFLTYFQNEAQLDKSGLPSDRFFAERPEGSVSTLKIQRTQQEDSAVYLCASSPTEGHPGELFFGEGSRLTVL.

The V call is TRBV27, the J call TRBJ2-4; maybe TRBD2 (6 bases). Per germline, CDR1 MNHEY and CDR2 SMNVEV (reference sequence). Trimming cost V 1 base and J 5 bases, with 15 bases left between them. The CDR3 has 16 amino acids. The CDR3 DNA reads TGTGCCAGCAGTTTATACGGGAGTCGGGTACAAAACATTCAGTACTTC. Translating it yields CASSLYGSRVQNIQYF.

This chain links TRBV11-2 with TRBJ2-3; 9 positions match TRBD1. The germline V gene encodes CDR1 SGHAT and CDR2 FQNNGV. The J segment lost 4 bases and the V segment lost 4 bases, leaving 12 bases of the junction unmatched. This CDR3 spans 17 amino acids. The CDR3 spells CASSYRTGVASPDTQYF. As DNA, the CDR3 is TGTGCCAGCAGCTATAGGACAGGGGTAGCCTCCCCAGATACGCAGTATTTT.

This chain joins TRBV4-1 and TRBJ2-7; no reliable D call. Germline V gene data show CDR1 as MGHRA and CDR2 as YSYEKL. V lost 1 base, J lost 3 bases, and 10 bases lay in between. The CDR3 loop spans 14 amino acids. This CDR3 is CASSQVVQSYEQYF. The CDR3, as DNA: TGCGCCAGCAGCCAAGTTGTTCAAAGCTACGAGCAGTACTTC.

The rearrangement joins TRBV7-8 to TRBJ2-1, with TRBD2 identical over 8 bases. Trimming cost V 3 bases and J 3 bases; bases outside gene matches: 10. CDR1 is SGHVS and CDR2 is FQNEAQ in the germline V gene. CDR3 size: 17 residues. CDR3 in DNA: TGTGCCAGCAGCTTCCTCCCCGGGGGGGTTTACTACAATGAGCAGTTCTTC. Protein product: CASSFLPGGVYYNEQFF. Drawing the rest from reference TRBV7-8 and TRBJ2-1, the complete variable domain is GAGVSQSPRYKVAKRGQDVALRCDPISGHVSLFWYQQALGQGPEFLTYFQNEAQLDKSGLPSDRFFAERPEGSVSTLKIQRTQQEDSAVYLCASSFLPGGVYYNEQFFGPGTRLTVL.

This sequence joins TRBV4-2 and TRBJ2-7, with 12 bases that match TRBD1. V shed 3 bases, J shed 5 bases, and the junction held 5 bases outside the gene matches. The germline V gene encodes CDR1 LGHNA and CDR2 YNFKEQ. CDR3 length: 15 residues. The CDR3 reads CASSQSGQGANEQYF. In DNA form, the CDR3 reads TGTGCCAGCAGCCAGTCGGGACAGGGGGCTAACGAGCAGTACTTC.

This rearrangement joins TRBV15 to TRBJ1-5; D is ambiguous. Germline V CDR1 and CDR2: LNHNV, YYDKDF (reference sequence). V was trimmed by 0 bases and J by 0 bases, leaving 9 bases between them. The CDR3 totals 16 residues. In DNA form, the CDR3 reads TGTGCCACCAGCAGAGACCGGGCTCTTAGCAATCAGCCCCAGCATTTT. Amino acids: CATSRDRALSNQPQHF.

This sequence joins TRBV15 and TRBJ1-1, with D maybe TRBD1 (5 bases). Germline lookup yields CDR1 LNHNV and CDR2 YYDKDF (reference sequence). There are 15 residues in the CDR3. Between the trimmed V and J ends, which lost 0 bases and 4 bases, there was a span of 12 bases. This CDR3 reads CATSRDGGEGTEAFF. DNA for the CDR3: TGTGCCACCAGCAGAGATGGAGGGGAAGGCACTGAAGCTTTCTTT. Looking up the rest from reference TRBV15 and TRBJ1-1 gives the full variable domain: DAMVIQNPRYQVTQFGKPVTLSCSQTLNHNVMYWYQQKSSQAPKLLFHYYDKDFNNEADTPDNFQSRRPNTSFCFLDIRSPGLGDTAMYLCATSRDGGEGTEAFFGQGTRLTVV.

The chain couples TRBV10-3 to TRBJ2-7; tentatively, D is TRBD1 (5 bases). Germline values: CDR1 ENHRY, CDR2 SYGVKD. The V end was cut by 5 bases, the J end by 0 bases, with 14 bases between. This CDR3 comprises 15 residues. CDR3 loop: CAISTDIMDSYEQYF. The CDR3 DNA is TGTGCCATCAGTACGGACATTATGGACTCCTACGAGCAGTACTTC.

V usage is TRBV5-6 and J usage is TRBJ2-7; 8 bases are shared with TRBD1. The CDR3 totals 16 residues. V gave up 0 bases and J gave up 2 bases; unmatched junction bases: 7. Germline lookup yields CDR1 SGHDT and CDR2 YYEEEE. The CDR3 region is CASSLGGRGLPYEQYF. The CDR3 region has the DNA TGTGCCAGCAGCTTGGGTGGCAGGGGGCTCCCCTACGAGCAGTACTTC.

The chain carries TRBV18 and TRBJ2-7, with 9 bases fitting TRBD2. The J segment lost 5 bases and the V segment lost 0 bases, leaving 14 bases of the junction unmatched. CDR3 length: 18 amino acids. The germline CDR1 and CDR2 sequences are KGHSH and LQKENI. CDR3 sequence reads: CASSPPMLAGVMSDEQYF. DNA of the CDR3: TGTGCCAGCTCACCACCGATGTTAGCGGGAGTCATGAGTGACGAGCAGTACTTC.